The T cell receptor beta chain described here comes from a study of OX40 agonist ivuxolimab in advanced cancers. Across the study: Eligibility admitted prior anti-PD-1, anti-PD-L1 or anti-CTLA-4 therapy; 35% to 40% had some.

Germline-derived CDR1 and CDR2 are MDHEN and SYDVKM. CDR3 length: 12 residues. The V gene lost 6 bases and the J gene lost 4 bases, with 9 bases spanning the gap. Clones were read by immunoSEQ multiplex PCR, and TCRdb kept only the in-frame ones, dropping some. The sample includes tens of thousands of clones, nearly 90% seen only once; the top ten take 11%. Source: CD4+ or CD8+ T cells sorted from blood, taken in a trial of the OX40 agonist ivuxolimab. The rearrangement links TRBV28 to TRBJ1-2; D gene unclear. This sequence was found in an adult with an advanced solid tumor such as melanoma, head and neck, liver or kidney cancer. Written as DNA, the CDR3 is TGTGCCAGCAGCCCAAGGGTCTATGGCTACACCTTC. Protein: CASSPRVYGYTF.